The entry below describes one T cell receptor beta chain. Its antigen is currently unknown. The data stem from a study of T-cell memory formation after mild COVID-19. TCRdb recomputed calls from the 5' RACE reads with MiXCR, one row per CDR3 protein. The repertoire has hundreds of thousands of distinct CDR3 sequences, 13% to 15% of them found once; the top ten carry around 21%. With V trimmed by 4 bases and J by 1 base, 12 bases remained unmatched. The CDR3 sequence is 17 residues long. The germline CDR1 and CDR2 sequences are SGHRS and YFSETQ. Whole-study findings and limits: The appearance of some responding clones in pre-infection memory suggested that cross-reactive memory joined.

This rearrangement joins TRBV5-1 to TRBJ1-1, with 8 bases fitting TRBD1. The specimen sequenced was PBMCs or a T cell subset sorted from them (not recorded which). The source of this sequence is a man between 18 and 35 years old who had mild COVID-19 (a few samples of this study predate the infection). Cell type and time point are not known. The CDR3 loop is CASSLTRQGRGNTEAFF. The DNA for the CDR3 is TGCGCCAGCAGCCTGACTCGACAGGGGAGGGGGAACACTGAAGCTTTCTTT. Variable domain in full (rest from reference TRBV5-1 and TRBJ1-1): KAGVTQTPRYLIKTRGQQVTLSCSPISGHRSVSWYQQTPGQGLQFLFEYFSETQRNKGNFPGRFSGRQFSNSRSEMNVSTLELGDSALYLCASSLTRQGRGNTEAFFGQGTRLTVV.